The 30 T cell receptor beta chains presented below share a single source sample, sequenced in a study of neoadjuvant anti-PD-1 for oral cavity cancer. Clones were read by immunoSEQ multiplex PCR, and TCRdb kept only the in-frame ones, dropping some. This sample has 84,000 or so clones, with roughly 80% found just once. The source material was PBMCs, sampled before nivolumab (anti-PD-1) treatment. The receptor source for this set is a person between 40 and 79 years old with oral cavity squamous cell carcinoma.

The rearrangement joins TRBV30 to TRBJ2-7; 14 positions match TRBD2. The CDR3 is 15 residues long. Trimming took 4 bases from V and 1 from J; bases not matched to a gene: 3. Germline V lookup: CDR1 GTSNPN, CDR2 SVGIG (reference sequence). Here the CDR3 reads CAWTRTSGRSYEQYF. The CDR3 nucleotides are TGTGCCTGGACCCGGACTAGCGGGAGGTCCTACGAGCAGTACTTC.

The chain carries TRBV5-8 and TRBJ1-1; D gene ambiguous. This CDR3 is built from 11 residues. The V gene lost 5 bases and the J gene lost 2 bases, with 4 bases spanning the gap. The germline V gene encodes CDR1 SGHTS and CDR2 YDEGEE. This chain's CDR3 is CASRKNTEAFF. Here the CDR3 DNA reads TGTGCCAGCAGGAAAAACACTGAAGCTTTCTTT.

This chain connects TRBV6-1 to TRBJ2-5; TRBD2 might be the D (5 bases). The V and J ends lost 5 bases and 2 bases respectively, with 15 bases between them. The germline V gene encodes CDR1 MNHNS and CDR2 SASEGT. The CDR3 runs to 15 residues. CDR3 residues: CASSPFSQRQETQYF. The CDR3 DNA sequence: TGTGCCAGCAGTCCCTTTTCCCAGCGGCAAGAGACCCAGTACTTC.

CDR3 residues: CASSPDLGFNEQFF. DNA of the CDR3: TGTGCCAGCAGTCCGGACTTGGGGTTTAATGAGCAGTTCTTC. V is TRBV6-6 and J is TRBJ2-1, with D possibly being TRBD2 (5 bases). The CDR3 covers 14 residues. Germline V gene data show CDR1 as MNHNY and CDR2 as SVGAGI (reference sequence). V was clipped by 5 bases and J by 7 bases, with 15 bases between them.

J is TRBJ1-4 and V is TRBV7-9; D perhaps matches TRBD1 (5 bases). V gave up 5 bases and J gave up 8 bases, with 12 bases separating them. Germline assignment: CDR1 SEHNR and CDR2 FQNEAQ (reference sequence). CDR3 size: 13 residues. The CDR3: CASSLDSGEKLFF. In DNA, the CDR3 is TGTGCCAGCAGCCTCGACAGTGGGGAAAAACTGTTTTTT.

This clone has only a few counts. This chain joins TRBV11-2 and TRBJ2-1; D is unresolved. Germline CDR1 is SGHAT and CDR2 is FQNNGV. Trimming cost V 3 bases and J 0 bases, with 12 bases left between them. This CDR3 is built from 16 residues. The CDR3 spells CASSFDATSSYNEQFF. The CDR3 nucleotides read TGTGCCAGCAGCTTCGACGCAACGAGCTCCTACAATGAGCAGTTCTTC.

The chain's CDR3 is CASGTTPDTQYF. The CDR3 bases are TGTGCCAGCGGGACTACGCCGGATACGCAGTATTTT. This chain joins TRBV2 and TRBJ2-3; 7 bases agree with TRBD2. The V segment lost 8 bases and the J segment 6 bases; nucleotides outside the gene matches: 5. The CDR3 runs to 12 residues. Germline V CDR1 and CDR2: SNHLY, FYNNEI.

This chain connects TRBV5-1 to TRBJ1-2; D remains unclear. V was trimmed by 4 bases and J by 4 bases, leaving 17 bases between them. Germline lookup yields CDR1 SGHRS and CDR2 YFSETQ. The CDR3 covers 15 residues. The CDR3 is CASSLDAARIYGYTF. The CDR3 DNA sequence: TGCGCCAGCAGCCTTGATGCTGCCAGGATCTATGGCTACACCTTC.

This chain links TRBV11-1 with TRBJ2-5, with D possibly TRBD1 on 6 matching bases. The CDR3 covers 15 residues. V was pared by 1 base and J by 5 bases, with 14 bases between. CDR1 and CDR2 (germline): SGHAT, FQDESV (reference sequence). The CDR3 nucleotides are TGTGCCAGCAGCTTAGGACAGGTTATTAAGGAGACCCAGTACTTC. This encodes CASSLGQVIKETQYF.

V gene TRBV9 combines with J gene TRBJ1-1; possible D gene TRBD1, 6 bases. V was shortened by 0 bases and J by 8 bases, with 11 bases between the two germline ends. CDR1 is SGDLS and CDR2 is YYNGEE in the germline V gene. This CDR3 is 13 amino acids long. The chain's CDR3 is CASSVADDREAFF. CDR3 in DNA: TGTGCCAGCAGCGTAGCCGACGACAGGGAAGCTTTCTTT.

The chain links TRBV29-1 to TRBJ2-7; TRBD2 matches at 15 bases. With 7 bases clipped from V and 2 bases from J, the junction kept 9 bases outside the gene matches. Germline V CDR1 and CDR2: SQVTM, ANQGSEA. The CDR3 is 16 residues long. CDR3 in amino acids: CSALGLAGGGTYEQYF. The CDR3 DNA sequence: TGCAGCGCCCTGGGACTAGCGGGAGGAGGAACCTACGAGCAGTACTTC.

This CDR3 is CASYGTSGTDTQYF. The DNA for the CDR3 is TGCGCCAGCTACGGGACTAGCGGCACAGATACGCAGTATTTT. The chain employs TRBV5-1 and TRBJ2-3, with 10 bases that match TRBD2. V shed 7 bases and J 1 base; nucleotides not matched to a gene: 3. The CDR3 has 14 amino acids. CDR1 SGHRS and CDR2 YFSETQ come from the germline V gene.

The chain couples TRBV19 to TRBJ1-1, with TRBD1 as a possible D gene (5 bases). The germline gives CDR1 LNHDA, CDR2 SQIVND (reference sequence). The CDR3 is made up of 13 amino acids. Trimming left V 1 base short and J 8 bases short, with 11 bases between. In nucleotides, the CDR3 is TGTGCCAGTAGTATAGGGGGGTCAGCAGAAGCTTTCTTT. This codes for CASSIGGSAEAFF.

The CDR3 loop reads CASSLGPGNQETQYF. Written as DNA, the CDR3 is TGCGCCAGCAGCTTGGGTCCAGGGAACCAAGAGACCCAGTACTTC. The V gene is TRBV5-1, the J gene TRBJ2-5, with D possibly being TRBD1 (5 bases). Germline CDR1 is SGHRS and CDR2 is YFSETQ. The CDR3 totals 15 residues. V lost 0 bases, J lost 0 bases, and 9 bases lay in between.

This chain links TRBV5-6 with TRBJ1-4; D ambiguous. The CDR3 runs 16 residues. The germline V gene has CDR1 SGHDT and CDR2 YYEEEE. V lost 0 bases and J 3 bases, leaving 12 bases between the germline ends. Written as DNA, the CDR3 is TGTGCCAGCAGCTTGGCCGGTATCGGGGCTAATGAAAAACTGTTTTTT. Residues: CASSLAGIGANEKLFF.

This sequence joins TRBV27 and TRBJ2-1; D is unresolved. This CDR3 is built from 14 residues. Trimming stripped 4 bases from V and 6 bases from J, with 13 bases between. Germline V gives CDR1 MNHEY, CDR2 SMNVEV (reference sequence). CDR3: CASSSPGPINEQFF. DNA for the CDR3: TGTGCCAGCAGTTCCCCCGGGCCCATCAATGAGCAGTTCTTC.

DNA for the CDR3: TGTGCCAGCAGTGAAAATTGGACAGGTAATCAGCCCCAGCATTTT. Residues: CASSENWTGNQPQHF. The J gene is TRBJ1-5, the V gene TRBV6-1; 7 positions agree with TRBD1. Germline trimming cut 2 bases from V and 4 bases from J; bases unmatched to any gene: 5. Looked up from germline, CDR1 is MNHNS and CDR2 is SASEGT. The CDR3 sequence is 15 residues long.

The chain has TRBV5-6 and TRBJ2-5; 10 nucleotides align to TRBD1. This CDR3 has 15 residues. The V gene's germline CDR1 is SGHDT and CDR2 YYEEEE. Trimming at V came to 0 bases and at J to 2 bases, leaving 1 base not matched to a gene. The CDR3 DNA is TGTGCCAGCAGCTTGGGGACAGGGGGTCAAGAGACCCAGTACTTC. Translated: CASSLGTGGQETQYF.

The chain uses TRBV5-4 and TRBJ2-3; 9 bases agree with TRBD2. CDR3 size: 16 residues. Trimming removed 2 bases from V and 0 bases from J; junction bases left unmatched: 4. Germline-derived CDR1 and CDR2 are SGHNT and YYREEE (reference sequence). The CDR3 DNA reads TGTGCCAGCAGCTTCCGACTAGCGGCCAGCACAGATACGCAGTATTTT. Its protein product is CASSFRLAASTDTQYF. Supplemented by reference TRBV5-4 and TRBJ2-3, the full variable domain reads ETGVTQSPTHLIKTRGQQVTLRCSSQSGHNTVSWYQQALGQGPQFIFQYYREEENGRGNFPPRFSGLQFPNYSSELNVNALELDDSALYLCASSFRLAASTDTQYFGPGTRLTVL.

V gene TRBV5-6 combines with J gene TRBJ2-7, with a possible D match to TRBD1 (6 bases). The CDR3 has 17 residues. V was trimmed by 3 bases and J by 7 bases, leaving 26 bases between them. CDR1 SGHDT and CDR2 YYEEEE come from the germline V gene. The CDR3 DNA reads as TGTGCCAGCAGCTCCAGGTGGGTTGGGACAACCCTAGGGGAGCAGTACTTC. Protein product: CASSSRWVGTTLGEQYF.

The chain has TRBV29-1 and TRBJ2-2; TRBD1 is a possible D gene (5 bases). Germline V lookup: CDR1 SQVTM, CDR2 ANQGSEA. This CDR3 comprises 14 residues. Trimming removed 6 bases from V and 7 bases from J, with 18 bases in between. CDR3 sequence: CSVGQGLLVGELFF. The CDR3 DNA follows: TGCAGCGTGGGGCAGGGTTTATTGGTCGGGGAGCTGTTTTTT.

This chain uses TRBV6-1 with TRBJ2-2; 8 bases are a match to TRBD1. This CDR3 has 14 residues. J was trimmed by 5 bases and V by 8 bases; bases with no gene match: 7. Looked up from germline, CDR1 is MNHNS and CDR2 is SASEGT. In DNA form, the CDR3 reads TGTGCCAGCCACCAGACAGGGGTGACCGGGGAGCTGTTTTTT. This translates into CASHQTGVTGELFF.

The chain employs TRBV28 and TRBJ2-7; unclear D gene. The V gene's germline CDR1 is MDHEN and CDR2 SYDVKM. V gave up 6 bases and J gave up 2 bases, with 8 bases separating them. This CDR3 is built from 12 residues. CDR3 sequence reads: CASSSGAYEQYF. CDR3 sequence (DNA): TGTGCCAGCAGCTCGGGTGCCTACGAGCAGTACTTC.

V and J are TRBV15 and TRBJ1-2; D ambiguous. Trimming shortened V by 4 bases and J by 11 bases, and 20 bases separated the two germline ends. Per the germline V gene, CDR1 is LNHNV and CDR2 is YYDKDF (reference sequence). The CDR3 has 14 residues. The CDR3 is CATSNKGIRMGYTF. The CDR3 bases are TGTGCCACCAGCAACAAGGGTATTAGGATGGGGTACACCTTC. The full variable domain, completed using reference TRBV15 and TRBJ1-2, is DAMVIQNPRYQVTQFGKPVTLSCSQTLNHNVMYWYQQKSSQAPKLLFHYYDKDFNNEADTPDNFQSRRPNTSFCFLDIRSPGLGDTAMYLCATSNKGIRMGYTFGSGTRLTVV.

V is TRBV9 and J is TRBJ2-3; the match to TRBD2 covers 10 bases. The CDR3 is made up of 14 amino acids. After removal of 3 bases from V and 8 bases from J, the junction contained 6 bases not matched to a gene. Germline CDR1 and CDR2: SGDLS and YYNGEE. CDR3 nucleotide sequence: TGTGCCAGCAGCGACCTAGCGGGAGATGCTACGCAGTATTTT. Encoded protein: CASSDLAGDATQYF.

J is TRBJ1-2 and V is TRBV7-9; 8 nucleotides match TRBD1. With V trimmed by 5 bases and J by 1 base, 12 bases remained unmatched. CDR1 is SEHNR, CDR2 FQNEAQ, per germline (reference sequence). CDR3 length: 17 residues. The CDR3 region has the DNA TGTGCCAGCAGCACGACAGGACAGGGTCATTTTAACTATGGCTACACCTTC. Protein: CASSTTGQGHFNYGYTF.

The chain recombines TRBV11-2 with TRBJ2-7; no clear D. CDR3 length: 14 residues. V lost 5 bases to trimming and J lost 0 bases, with 11 bases between them. Germline V CDR1 and CDR2: SGHAT, FQNNGV. The CDR3 loop is CASSPGHNSYEQYF. The CDR3 DNA is TGTGCCAGCAGCCCGGGTCACAACTCCTACGAGCAGTACTTC.

The V and J genes are TRBV30 and TRBJ1-5, with a weak D call TRBD1 (5 bases). V was clipped by 3 bases and J by 2 bases, with 11 bases between them. Germline CDR1 and CDR2: GTSNPN and SVGIG (reference sequence). This CDR3 region has 14 residues. CDR3 sequence (DNA): TGTGCCTGGAGCGCACCGGGGCGCAATCAGCCCCAGCATTTT. This codes for CAWSAPGRNQPQHF.

V usage is TRBV2 and J usage is TRBJ2-1; weak D call: TRBD2 (6 bases). Germline values: CDR1 SNHLY, CDR2 FYNNEI. The CDR3 runs 15 residues. V gave up 5 bases and J gave up 2 bases, with 13 bases separating them. CDR3 in amino acids: CASSPGTPTYNEQFF. In DNA, the CDR3 is TGTGCCAGCAGTCCCGGGACTCCAACCTACAATGAGCAGTTCTTC.

The CDR3 protein is CASSLAERNTEAFF. Written as DNA, the CDR3 is TGTGCCAGCAGCTTGGCCGAGAGGAACACTGAAGCTTTCTTT. The genes are TRBV5-4 and TRBJ1-1; D is undetermined. With 0 bases removed from V and 1 base from J, the gap between germline ends came to 7 bases. CDR3 length equals 14 residues. The germline V gene encodes CDR1 SGHNT and CDR2 YYREEE (reference sequence).